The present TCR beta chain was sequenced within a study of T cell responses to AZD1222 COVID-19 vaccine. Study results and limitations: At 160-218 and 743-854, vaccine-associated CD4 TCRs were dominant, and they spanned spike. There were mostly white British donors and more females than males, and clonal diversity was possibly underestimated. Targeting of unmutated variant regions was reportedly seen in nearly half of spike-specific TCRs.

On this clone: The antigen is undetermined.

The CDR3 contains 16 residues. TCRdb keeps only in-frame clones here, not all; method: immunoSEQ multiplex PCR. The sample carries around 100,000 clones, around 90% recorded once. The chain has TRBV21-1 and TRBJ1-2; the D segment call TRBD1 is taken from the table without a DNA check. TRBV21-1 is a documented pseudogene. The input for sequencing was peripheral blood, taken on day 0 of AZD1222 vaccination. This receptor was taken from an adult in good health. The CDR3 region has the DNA TGTGCCAGCAGCAAGGGGCTTACACTGATTAACTATGGCTACACCTTC. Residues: CASSKGLTLINYGYTF.